A selection of T cell receptor beta chains follows, all from one sample in a study of cytomegalovirus exposure and HLA in healthy donors. Clones were sequenced by immunoSEQ multiplex PCR, and TCRdb holds only the in-frame ones, with some missing. The sample holds 150,000 to 200,000 clones, roughly 86% seen once. Sequencing was carried out using PBMCs. The receptor set was obtained from a man aged 25 to 40 in good health and CMV-seropositive. The CDR3 runs from the conserved cysteine through the conserved F or W. The order of the fields is CDR3 DNA, CDR3 protein, J gene, clone size, D gene, V gene. The D gene is left open where the match is weak. Size is omitted from some rows. Given values are once, few, many or a class for expanded clones.

TGTGCCAGCAGTGAAATGAGGGGACCAATGAACACTGAAGCTTTCTTT | CASSEMRGPMNTEAFF | TRBJ1-1 | once | . | TRBV2
TGTGCCAGCAGTACCTCTAGCGGAGGGCCCTACGAGCAGTACTTC | CASSTSSGGPYEQYF | TRBJ2-7 | . | TRBD2 | TRBV6-5
TGTGCCAGCAGCGGACCCGGGGAACGCGGGGCCGGGGAGCTGTTTTTT | CASSGPGERGAGELFF | TRBJ2-2 | once | . | TRBV28
TGTGCCAGCAGTGACTCGATCAATCAGCCCCAGCATTTT | CASSDSINQPQHF | TRBJ1-5 | . | . | TRBV6-4
TGTGCCAGCAGCTACAGGACGGGAGGGATCTATGGCTACACCTTC | CASSYRTGGIYGYTF | TRBJ1-2 | . | . | TRBV5-6
TGTGCCTGTGCATGGCTAGCGGCCACGAATACGCAGTATTTT | CACAWLAATNTQYF | TRBJ2-3 | . | TRBD2 | TRBV30
TGTGCCAGCAGTTTGGGGACAGGGGGGGAAAAACTGTTTTTT | CASSLGTGGEKLFF | TRBJ1-4 | . | TRBD1 | TRBV28
TGTGCCAGCAGTTTATGGACTAATGAAAAACTGTTTTTT | CASSLWTNEKLFF | TRBJ1-4 | . | . | TRBV28
TGTGCCAGCAGTTCCACGGGCAAAGACGCCATATATTTT | CASSSTGKDAIYF | TRBJ1-3 | . | . | TRBV6-6
TGTGCCATCAGTGAGCCCCCCGAAGGGGAAGGAGAGACCCAGTACTTC | CAISEPPEGEGETQYF | TRBJ2-5 | . | . | TRBV10-3
TGTGCCAGCAGTTCTTACTCTGGGGCCAACGTCCTGACTTTC | CASSSYSGANVLTF | TRBJ2-6 | . | . | TRBV27
TGTGCCAGCAGCCCCGAGACAGGGATCTACGAGCAGTACTTC | CASSPETGIYEQYF | TRBJ2-7 | . | TRBD1 | TRBV7-9
TGTGCCAGCAGCGTGGAGGGTTTTGGCACTGAAGCTTTCTTT | CASSVEGFGTEAFF | TRBJ1-1 | once | . | TRBV9
TGTGCCAGCAGTGTGAAGTTCGACGAGCAGTACTTC | CASSVKFDEQYF | TRBJ2-7 | . | . | TRBV6-1
TGTGCCAGCAGCTCACCCCACAGGGGACCCGGGGAGCTGTTTTTT | CASSSPHRGPGELFF | TRBJ2-2 | . | TRBD1 | TRBV7-3
TGTGCCAGCAGTTTATTTTGGGGTAACAAAAACATTCAGTACTTC | CASSLFWGNKNIQYF | TRBJ2-4 | . | . | TRBV27
TGTGCCAGCACAGCGGCCTCCTACAATGAGCAGTTCTTC | CASTAASYNEQFF | TRBJ2-1 | . | . | TRBV2